This T cell receptor (beta chain) was sequenced for a study of response to subunit inactivated influenza vaccine. This clonotype was observed a few times. The antigen remains unidentified. Via MiXCR, TCRdb re-called the RT-PCR reads, giving one row per CDR3 protein. Seen here are about 240,000 distinct CDR3 sequences, approximately 12% observed once, and the top ten hold about 7.8%. Overall study findings and caveats: Each seasonal influenza vaccination recruits few new T cells, the authors suggested.

The CDR3 extends over 14 amino acids. Trimming removed 3 bases from V and 8 bases from J; junction bases left unmatched: 4. The chain has TRBV12-3 or TRBV12-4 and TRBJ1-6; TRBD1 matches at 7 bases. Sequenced here: non-naive T cells sorted from PBMCs, sampled 14 days before vaccination. This TCR derives from a man in his fifties or sixties who received an inactivated influenza vaccine. The CDR3 coding sequence is TGTGCCAGCAGTTTTCAGGGGGGTGATTCACCCCTCCACTTT. Residues: CASSFQGGDSPLHF.